Shown below are 16 T cell receptor beta chains from a single sample sequenced in a study of CD8 T cells in Susac syndrome. Reverse transcription of 0.5 to 1 ug RNA was carried out with random hexamers. TCRdb reprocessed the immunoSEQ multiplex PCR reads with MiXCR, giving one entry per CDR3 protein. The sample lists roughly 180,000 distinct CDR3 sequences; less than 95% were seen once. Sequenced: CD4+ T cells from PBMCs. Every receptor here comes from a human donor in good health.

The rearrangement links TRBV19 to TRBJ2-2; D unclear. The V and J ends lost 5 bases and 5 bases respectively, with 9 bases between them. The CDR3 has 13 amino acids. Germline CDR1 and CDR2: LNHDA and SQIVND (reference sequence). The CDR3 DNA sequence: TGTGCCAGTAGTGGCCGCAAAACCGGGGAGCTGTTTTTT. This encodes CASSGRKTGELFF.

The V gene is TRBV6-6, the J gene TRBJ1-2; D may be TRBD1 (5 bases). V was clipped by 7 bases and J by 5 bases, with 5 bases between them. This CDR3 contains 10 residues. Germline V gene lookup returns CDR1 MNHNY and CDR2 SVGAGI (reference sequence). The DNA of the CDR3 is TGTGCCAGCAAGGGGTATGGCTACACCTTC. It specifies CASKGYGYTF.

V is TRBV27 and J is TRBJ2-7; the match to TRBD1 covers 7 bases. This CDR3 region has 14 residues. With V trimmed by 4 bases and J by 0 bases, 3 bases remained unmatched. Germline CDR1 reads MNHEY; CDR2 reads SMNVEV (reference sequence). CDR3: CASSYRGNSYEQYF. The CDR3 DNA reads TGTGCCAGCAGTTACAGGGGTAACTCCTACGAGCAGTACTTC.

The genes are TRBV3-1 and TRBJ2-1; TRBD1 matches at 8 bases. J was trimmed by 0 bases and V by 1 base; bases with no gene match: 5. The CDR3 is 17 residues long. CDR1 is LGHDT, CDR2 YNNKEL, per germline (reference sequence). In nucleotides, the CDR3 is TGTGCCAGCAGCCAAGGAACAGGGGGGAGCTCCTACAATGAGCAGTTCTTC. Protein: CASSQGTGGSSYNEQFF.

The rearrangement joins TRBV30 to TRBJ2-7; no reliable D call. Trimming cost V 1 base and J 4 bases, with 5 bases left between them. CDR3 length: 11 amino acids. Per germline, CDR1 GTSNPN and CDR2 SVGIG (reference sequence). CDR3 sequence (DNA): TGTGCCTGGAGTGAAGTATACGAGCAGTACTTC. Amino acid sequence: CAWSEVYEQYF.

This chain joins TRBV3-1 and TRBJ2-7; the D is unclear. This CDR3 is 14 amino acids long. The V gene lost 2 bases and the J gene lost 0 bases, with 8 bases spanning the gap. Looked up from germline, CDR1 is LGHDT and CDR2 is YNNKEL (reference sequence). The DNA of the CDR3 is TGTGCCAGCAGCCAACCTACCTCCTCCTACGAGCAGTACTTC. It codes for CASSQPTSSYEQYF.

The genes are TRBV3-1 and TRBJ2-3, with a weak D call TRBD2 (6 bases). The V end lost 1 base, the J end lost 4 bases, and 12 bases lay between the germline ends. In germline, CDR1 is LGHDT, CDR2 YNNKEL (reference sequence). The CDR3 covers 15 residues. The chain's CDR3 is CASSQVMGGPDTQYF. As DNA, the CDR3 is TGTGCCAGCAGCCAAGTGATGGGGGGTCCAGATACGCAGTATTTT.

The chain is built from TRBV7-3 and TRBJ2-5; 7 nucleotides match TRBD2. Germline V CDR1 and CDR2: SGHTA, FQGTGA. V trimming: 6 bases; J trimming: 5 bases; junction bases outside the gene matches: 6. The length of the CDR3 is 13 residues. The CDR3 region is CASSSAGLETQYF. In DNA, the CDR3 is TGTGCCAGCAGTTCAGCGGGATTGGAGACCCAGTACTTC.

The chain links TRBV7-2 to TRBJ1-5; 8 bases match TRBD1. V gave up 3 bases and J gave up 2 bases; unmatched junction bases: 3. In germline, CDR1 is SGHTA, CDR2 FQGNSA. The CDR3 sequence is 15 residues long. The CDR3 bases are TGTGCCAGCAGCTTCGCGACAGGGGGCAATCAGCCCCAGCATTTT. Amino acid sequence: CASSFATGGNQPQHF.

The chain combines TRBV7-2 with TRBJ2-1; D gene unclear. Trimming cost V 2 bases and J 7 bases, with 6 bases left between them. CDR1 is SGHTA and CDR2 is FQGNSA in the germline V gene. The CDR3 covers 12 residues. The CDR3 DNA reads as TGTGCCAGCAGCTTACTGGTGAATGAGCAGTTCTTC. As protein: CASSLLVNEQFF.

The rearrangement joins TRBV20-1 to TRBJ2-7, with TRBD1 matching 8 bases. The trim removed 0 bases at V and 4 bases at J, leaving 11 bases unmatched. The CDR3 is made up of 16 amino acids. The V gene's germline CDR1 is DFQATT and CDR2 SNEGSKA (reference sequence). The CDR3 bases are TGCAGTGCTAGAGATGCCGGGACAGGAGGGTTATACGAGCAGTACTTC. The encoded protein is CSARDAGTGGLYEQYF.

The rearrangement joins TRBV7-9 to TRBJ2-7; D not certain. With 6 bases removed from V and 5 bases from J, the gap between germline ends came to 11 bases. Germline CDR1 SEHNR, CDR2 FQNEAQ (reference sequence). CDR3 length: 12 amino acids. The chain's CDR3 is CASRVGRNEQYF. CDR3 DNA: TGTGCCAGCAGGGTCGGGCGGAACGAGCAGTACTTC.

This clonotype was counted once. The CDR3 DNA reads TGTGCCAGCAGCGTGCACAGGGAGAACACTGAAGCTTTCTTT. Translating it yields CASSVHRENTEAFF. This chain uses TRBV7-9 with TRBJ1-1; possible D gene TRBD1, 6 bases. The CDR3 is made up of 14 amino acids. Per germline, CDR1 SEHNR and CDR2 FQNEAQ (reference sequence). Trimming took off 5 bases at V and 1 base at J, with 11 bases between the two ends.

This rearrangement joins TRBV3-1 to TRBJ2-3; 9 bases line up with TRBD2. V lost 1 base and J lost 2; bases outside the gene matches: 13. The germline V gene has CDR1 LGHDT and CDR2 YNNKEL (reference sequence). This CDR3 contains 19 residues. CDR3 in DNA: TGTGCCAGCAGCCAAGTGATCGTGCGCGGGAGGGCCGTCACAGATACGCAGTATTTT. Its protein product is CASSQVIVRGRAVTDTQYF.

This rearrangement joins TRBV20-1 to TRBJ1-5, with unresolved D. The CDR3 runs 14 residues. Deletions cut 7 bases from V and 0 bases from J, with 13 bases between. CDR1 is DFQATT and CDR2 is SNEGSKA in the germline V gene (reference sequence). The CDR3 loop reads CSVEQTYSNQPQHF. In DNA, the CDR3 is TGCAGTGTAGAGCAGACTTATAGCAATCAGCCCCAGCATTTT.

CDR3 in amino acids: CSARLSGRVDEQFF. The CDR3 coding sequence is TGCAGTGCTAGACTCAGCGGGAGGGTCGATGAGCAGTTCTTC. The rearrangement uses TRBV20-1 and TRBJ2-1; TRBD2 agrees at 10 bases. The CDR3 has 14 amino acids. Looked up from germline, CDR1 is DFQATT and CDR2 is SNEGSKA (reference sequence). Unmatched junction bases numbered 6, after V lost 2 bases and J lost 8 bases.